This T cell receptor (beta chain) comes out of a study of blood T cell repertoires in COVID-19. Looking at the study overall: Specimens from acute and convalescent COVID-19 originated in the United States, Italy and Spain.

This clone was seen a few times. Germline CDR1 reads SGHRS; CDR2 reads YFSETQ. The CDR3 contains 15 residues. V lost 0 bases to trimming and J lost 3 bases, with 13 bases between them. Assay: immunoSEQ multiplex PCR; the TCRdb copy retains only in-frame clones and omits some. The sample has approximately 250,000 clones, roughly 83% seen once. V gene TRBV5-1 combines with J gene TRBJ2-7, with D hard to call. Material: peripheral blood. This TCR was recovered from a woman aged 45-60 years with acute or convalescent COVID-19. CDR3 DNA sequence: TGCGCCAGCAGCTTGGCTTCTGGCAGCGACTACGAGCAGTACTTC. The encoded protein is CASSLASGSDYEQYF.